Listed here are 22 T cell receptor beta chains from one sample, sequenced in a study of blood T cell repertoires in COVID-19. Profiling relied on immunoSEQ multiplex PCR, and the TCRdb table lists in-frame clones only, not all of them. The sample lists 140,000 or so clones; approximately 84% were seen once. The sample taken for sequencing was PBMCs or T cells enriched from blood (not recorded which). The receptors here all came from a woman aged 18-29 years who had been exposed to COVID-19.

The genes are TRBV15 and TRBJ2-7, with TRBD1 matching 10 bases. The CDR3 is made up of 16 amino acids. J was trimmed by 5 bases and V by 0 bases; bases with no gene match: 7. Germline V lookup: CDR1 LNHNV, CDR2 YYDKDF (reference sequence). This chain's CDR3 is CATSRDQGQGPDEQYF. The CDR3 nucleotides are TGTGCCACCAGCAGAGATCAGGGACAGGGGCCGGACGAGCAGTACTTC. The full variable domain, in which reference TRBV15 and TRBJ2-7 provide the parts outside the CDR3, is DAMVIQNPRYQVTQFGKPVTLSCSQTLNHNVMYWYQQKSSQAPKLLFHYYDKDFNNEADTPDNFQSRRPNTSFCFLDIRSPGLGDTAMYLCATSRDQGQGPDEQYFGPGTRLTVT.

This chain joins TRBV5-1 and TRBJ2-1, with D maybe TRBD1 (6 bases). The V gene lost 4 bases and the J gene lost 9 bases, with 17 bases spanning the gap. This CDR3 is 14 amino acids long. In germline, CDR1 is SGHRS, CDR2 YFSETQ. CDR3 DNA sequence: TGCGCCAGCAGCACCCAACAGGGCTCGGGTGAGCAGTTCTTC. Its translation is CASSTQQGSGEQFF.

This clone was observed a few times. This chain joins TRBV7-2 and TRBJ2-7, with 7 bases fitting TRBD2. The germline V gene has CDR1 SGHTA and CDR2 FQGNSA. The CDR3 has 16 amino acids. Trimming cost V 2 bases and J 3 bases; bases outside gene matches: 10. CDR3 bases: TGTGCCAGCAGCTTATGGACTAGATCTAAAAACTACGAGCAGTACTTC. Residues: CASSLWTRSKNYEQYF.

DNA for the CDR3: TGTGCCTGGAGTGAGGGGACAAGTCAGCCCCAGCATTTT. Amino acids: CAWSEGTSQPQHF. The chain uses TRBV30 and TRBJ1-5; possibly TRBD1 for D (6 bases). V lost 1 base and J lost 6, with 10 bases in between. The CDR3 length is 13 residues. Germline V gives CDR1 GTSNPN, CDR2 SVGIG (reference sequence).

This CDR3 is CASSPGTVLPRGGYTF. CDR3 DNA: TGCGCCAGCAGCCCAGGGACAGTGCTCCCTCGGGGTGGCTACACCTTC. This chain joins TRBV5-1 and TRBJ1-2; 7 positions agree with TRBD1. The J segment lost 7 bases and the V segment lost 4 bases, leaving 16 bases of the junction unmatched. This CDR3 contains 16 residues. CDR1 and CDR2 from the germline V gene are SGHRS and YFSETQ.

In its sample, this clone was seen a few times. The chain is built from TRBV30 and TRBJ2-1; 10 bases match TRBD2. V trimming: 1 base; J trimming: 6 bases; junction bases outside the gene matches: 6. CDR1 GTSNPN and CDR2 SVGIG come from the germline V gene (reference sequence). There are 15 residues in the CDR3. DNA of the CDR3: TGTGCCTGGAGTGCGGGGCTAGCGGGAGTCAATGAGCAGTTCTTC. The encoded protein is CAWSAGLAGVNEQFF.

V and J are TRBV29-1 and TRBJ2-1, with a possible D match to TRBD2 (5 bases). Germline V gene data show CDR1 as SQVTM and CDR2 as ANQGSEA. V was trimmed by 4 bases and J by 3 bases, leaving 13 bases between them. The CDR3 totals 14 residues. The CDR3 DNA is TGCAGCGTTGTTTTGTGGGAGAGCTACAATGAGCAGTTCTTC. It is translated as CSVVLWESYNEQFF.

This chain joins TRBV27 and TRBJ1-3; 10 bases align to TRBD1. CDR3 length: 14 residues. V gave up 5 bases and J gave up 6 bases; unmatched junction bases: 4. Looked up from germline, CDR1 is MNHEY and CDR2 is SMNVEV (reference sequence). CDR3 coding DNA: TGTGCCAGCAGTGTGACAGGGGGCGCAAACACCATATATTTT. Translation: CASSVTGGANTIYF.

V gene TRBV14 combines with J gene TRBJ1-2, with D maybe TRBD1 (6 bases). Trimming stripped 0 bases from V and 5 bases from J, with 16 bases between. Germline V gene data show CDR1 as SGHDN and CDR2 as FVKESK. This CDR3 comprises 16 residues. CDR3 sequence reads: CASSQDTGSTWYGYTF. The CDR3 DNA sequence: TGTGCCAGCAGCCAAGACACAGGGTCTACGTGGTATGGCTACACCTTC.

This clone is a singleton in its sample. V is TRBV15 and J is TRBJ2-3, with a weak D call TRBD1 (6 bases). The CDR3 is 13 residues long. Trimming removed 6 bases at V and 3 bases at J, with 10 bases between. From germline, CDR1 is LNHNV and CDR2 YYDKDF (reference sequence). CDR3: CATSTGRTDTQYF. The CDR3, as DNA: TGTGCCACCAGTACAGGGAGAACAGATACGCAGTATTTT.

The chain links TRBV5-1 to TRBJ1-4; 7 nucleotides align to TRBD1. The CDR3 sequence is 15 residues long. Germline values: CDR1 SGHRS, CDR2 YFSETQ. Trimming cost V 4 bases and J 7 bases; bases outside gene matches: 10. CDR3 loop: CASSLSQGPGEKLFF. CDR3 nucleotides: TGCGCCAGCAGCCTCTCACAGGGGCCGGGTGAAAAACTGTTTTTT.

The V call is TRBV29-1, the J call TRBJ2-6, with unresolved D. In germline, CDR1 is SQVTM, CDR2 ANQGSEA. The CDR3 is made up of 14 amino acids. Between the trimmed V and J ends, which lost 1 base and 2 bases, there was a span of 6 bases. The CDR3 loop reads CSVEVRPGANVLTF. In nucleotides, the CDR3 is TGCAGCGTTGAAGTGCGCCCTGGGGCCAACGTCCTGACTTTC.

The rearrangement joins TRBV19 to TRBJ1-5; TRBD1 might be the D (6 bases). The CDR3 is 15 residues long. From germline, CDR1 is LNHDA and CDR2 SQIVND (reference sequence). V dropped 6 bases and J dropped 2 bases, with 14 bases sitting between them. CDR3 coding DNA: TGTGCCAGTAGCATACAGGGCTGGGGCAATCAGCCCCAGCATTTT. Translation: CASSIQGWGNQPQHF.

This chain links TRBV27 with TRBJ1-2; TRBD1 matches at 8 bases. CDR3 length: 14 amino acids. The ends lost 0 bases at V and 8 bases at J; junction bases unmatched: 5. The germline V gene has CDR1 MNHEY and CDR2 SMNVEV (reference sequence). The CDR3 spells CASSLSGQVGGYTF. DNA for the CDR3: TGTGCCAGCAGTTTATCGGGACAGGTCGGCGGCTACACCTTC.

The chain joins TRBV28 to TRBJ1-3, with 8 bases identical to TRBD1. Germline lookup yields CDR1 MDHEN and CDR2 SYDVKM. The junction had 7 bases not matched to a gene; V was cut back by 2 bases and J by 1 base. There are 17 residues in the CDR3. This chain's CDR3 is CASSLMQGAESGNTIYF. For the CDR3, the DNA is TGTGCCAGCAGTTTAATGCAGGGGGCGGAATCTGGAAACACCATATATTTT. Full variable domain (missing parts from reference TRBV28 and TRBJ1-3): DVKVTQSSRYLVKRTGEKVFLECVQDMDHENMFWYRQDPGLGLRLIYFSYDVKMKEKGDIPEGYSVSREKKERFSLILESASTNQTSMYLCASSLMQGAESGNTIYFGEGSWLTVV.

V usage is TRBV13 and J usage is TRBJ2-1, with 14 bases aligning to TRBD2. Looked up from germline, CDR1 is PRHDT and CDR2 is FYEKMQ (reference sequence). The CDR3 covers 17 residues. V dropped 5 bases and J dropped 4; count of bases not matched to a gene: 7. CDR3 protein: CASSPRLAGGVYNEQFF. The CDR3, as DNA: TGTGCCAGCAGCCCCAGACTAGCGGGAGGGGTATACAATGAGCAGTTCTTC.

The chain joins TRBV6-5 to TRBJ2-2; D unresolved. Germline V gene sequence: CDR1 MNHEY, CDR2 SVGAGI. This CDR3 spans 15 amino acids. With 6 bases removed from V and 3 bases from J, the gap between germline ends came to 14 bases. The CDR3 reads CASSQRFSYTGELFF. Here the CDR3 DNA reads TGTGCCAGCAGCCAACGGTTTAGCTACACCGGGGAGCTGTTTTTT.

For the CDR3, the DNA is TGTGCCAGTAAAACTACAACACGGCGAATCACTGAAGCTTTCTTT. This translates into CASKTTTRRITEAFF. V gene TRBV19 combines with J gene TRBJ1-1; no firm D call. The ends were cut back, 7 bases at V and 4 bases at J, with 19 bases in the middle. The CDR3 contains 15 residues. CDR1 and CDR2 (germline): LNHDA, SQIVND (reference sequence).

The V gene is TRBV25-1, the J gene TRBJ2-7; 7 bases line up with TRBD1. The CDR3 is 14 residues long. J was trimmed by 9 bases and V by 1 base; bases with no gene match: 9. The germline gives CDR1 MGHDK, CDR2 SYGVNS. The CDR3 nucleotides are TGTGCCAGCAGTGAATTAAACAACCCAGGGGGGCAGTACTTC. As protein: CASSELNNPGGQYF.

The chain is built from TRBV3-1 (or the pseudogene TRBV3-2) and TRBJ2-7, with TRBD1 identical over 7 bases. The germline gives CDR1 LGHDT, CDR2 YNNKEL (reference sequence). V lost 2 bases, J lost 9 bases, and 4 bases stayed unmatched. The CDR3 covers 12 residues. The CDR3 DNA follows: TGTGCCAGCAGCCAATTCTCAGGGGGGCAGTACTTC. Translating gives CASSQFSGGQYF.

This clone was detected only once. The CDR3 DNA sequence: TGTGCCAGTAGTAGAACAGGGTCGGGTGAGACCCAGTACTTC. Protein product: CASSRTGSGETQYF. The chain carries TRBV19 and TRBJ2-5; maybe TRBD1 (6 bases). Germline CDR1 and CDR2: LNHDA and SQIVND (reference sequence). The CDR3 runs to 14 residues. V dropped 4 bases and J dropped 5 bases, with 14 bases sitting between them.

The sample holds one count of this clone. The rearrangement uses TRBV11-2 and TRBJ2-7; perhaps TRBD1 as D (6 bases). This CDR3 is 14 amino acids long. Looked up from germline, CDR1 is SGHAT and CDR2 is FQNNGV. V was shortened by 2 bases and J by 2 bases, with 10 bases between the two germline ends. CDR3 in DNA: TGTGCCAGCAGCTTAACCAACAGGGCCTACGAGCAGTACTTC. Translated: CASSLTNRAYEQYF.